Shown below are 23 T cell receptor beta chains from a single sample sequenced in a study of OX40 agonist ivuxolimab in advanced cancers. The assay was immunoSEQ multiplex PCR, and TCRdb's table has in-frame clones only and misses some. The profile covers tens of thousands of clones, with 94% appearing a single time and approximately 18% taken by the ten largest. The sample consisted of CD4+ or CD8+ T cells sorted from blood, taken in a trial of the OX40 agonist ivuxolimab. The receptors derive from an adult with an advanced solid tumor such as melanoma, head and neck, liver or kidney cancer.

V and J are TRBV7-2 and TRBJ2-5; 7 nucleotides agree with TRBD2. The V segment lost 2 bases and the J segment 4 bases; nucleotides outside the gene matches: 16. CDR1 and CDR2 from the germline V gene are SGHTA and FQGNSA. The CDR3 is 18 amino acids. CDR3: CASSLSLWREYSAETQYF. The CDR3 region has the DNA TGTGCCAGCAGCTTATCCTTATGGCGGGAGTACTCTGCAGAGACCCAGTACTTC.

This sequence joins TRBV29-1 and TRBJ2-3, with 7 bases fitting TRBD2. The germline V gene encodes CDR1 SQVTM and CDR2 ANQGSEA. J gave up 1 base and V 3 bases, and 13 bases lay outside the gene matches. The CDR3 extends over 17 amino acids. CDR3 loop: CSVDGGEMRSGTDTQYF. The CDR3 region has the DNA TGCAGCGTTGATGGGGGGGAAATGAGAAGTGGCACAGATACGCAGTATTTT.

The CDR3 is CASSGLGAHEQYF. In DNA, the CDR3 is TGTGCCAGCAGCGGTCTGGGGGCCCACGAGCAGTACTTC. The chain couples TRBV9 to TRBJ2-7, with D perhaps matching TRBD1 (6 bases). The CDR3 contains 13 residues. Deletions cut 3 bases from V and 5 bases from J, with 12 bases between. CDR1 and CDR2 (germline): SGDLS, YYNGEE.

This clone was detected once. The chain carries TRBV5-1 and TRBJ2-7; 7 positions match TRBD2. V trimming: 7 bases; J trimming: 2 bases; junction bases outside the gene matches: 9. In germline, CDR1 is SGHRS, CDR2 YFSETQ. The CDR3 sequence is 14 residues long. The CDR3 here is CASAPWGGTYEQYF. The CDR3 DNA is TGCGCCAGCGCCCCCTGGGGGGGAACCTACGAGCAGTACTTC.

V is TRBV9 and J is TRBJ2-7; 9 nucleotides match TRBD1. V lost 3 bases to trimming and J lost 5 bases; unmatched junction nucleotides: 9. The CDR3 has 15 amino acids. Looked up from germline, CDR1 is SGDLS and CDR2 is YYNGEE. The CDR3 protein is CASSDTGTGLDEQYF. DNA for the CDR3: TGTGCCAGCAGCGACACCGGGACAGGGCTGGACGAGCAGTACTTC.

The rearrangement uses TRBV13 and TRBJ2-3; D remains ambiguous. V was trimmed by 1 base and J by 4 bases, leaving 9 bases between them. Germline V lookup: CDR1 PRHDT, CDR2 FYEKMQ (reference sequence). The CDR3 sequence is 14 residues long. CDR3 coding DNA: TGTGCCAGCAGCTTAGCCCTAACCTCAGATACGCAGTATTTT. It encodes CASSLALTSDTQYF. Supplemented by reference TRBV13 and TRBJ2-3, the full variable domain reads AAGVIQSPRHLIKEKRETATLKCYPIPRHDTVYWYQQGPGQDPQFLISFYEKMQSDKGSIPDRFSAQQFSDYHSELNMSSLELGDSALYFCASSLALTSDTQYFGPGTRLTVL.

The chain links TRBV4-1 to TRBJ2-7; 12 bases are a match to TRBD2. Germline V lookup: CDR1 MGHRA, CDR2 YSYEKL. V lost 6 bases and J lost 4; bases outside the gene matches: 7. The CDR3 is 15 residues long. The CDR3 DNA reads as TGCGCCAGCAGACATGGACTAGCGGGGACATACGAGCAGTACTTC. Translated: CASRHGLAGTYEQYF.

This clone was picked up one time. The chain recombines TRBV4-3 with TRBJ2-3, with D hard to call. The CDR3 is made up of 13 amino acids. The germline V gene encodes CDR1 LGHNA and CDR2 YSLEER. Deletions cut 3 bases from V and 3 bases from J, with 7 bases between. CDR3: CASSHRPTDTQYF. The CDR3 bases are TGCGCCAGCAGCCACCGTCCGACAGATACGCAGTATTTT.

The chain uses TRBV9 and TRBJ2-2, with TRBD2 matching over 9 bases. Per the germline V gene, CDR1 is SGDLS and CDR2 is YYNGEE. Trimming took 0 bases from V and 6 from J; bases not matched to a gene: 0. The CDR3 sequence is 14 residues long. CDR3 residues: CASSVVAGAGELFF. For the CDR3, the DNA is TGTGCCAGCAGCGTAGTAGCGGGAGCCGGGGAGCTGTTTTTT.

V and J are TRBV7-2 and TRBJ2-1; D uncertain. CDR1 is SGHTA and CDR2 is FQGNSA in the germline V gene. V lost 1 base and J lost 6, with 7 bases in between. The CDR3 totals 13 residues. CDR3 coding DNA: TGTGCCAGCAGCTTAGTAACTTCCAATGAGCAGTTCTTC. This translates into CASSLVTSNEQFF.

The chain joins TRBV28 to TRBJ2-1; D gene uncertain. This CDR3 comprises 13 residues. V was clipped by 6 bases and J by 10 bases, with 16 bases between them. Germline V gene data show CDR1 as MDHEN and CDR2 as SYDVKM. Written as DNA, the CDR3 is TGTGCCAGCAGACCCCCTGGCGGCAGAGAGCAGTTCTTC. Amino acid sequence: CASRPPGGREQFF.

V gene TRBV7-2 combines with J gene TRBJ2-5, with 12 nucleotides matching TRBD2. V gave up 3 bases and J gave up 1 base; unmatched junction bases: 12. CDR1 and CDR2 from the germline V gene are SGHTA and FQGNSA. This CDR3 has 19 residues. CDR3 protein: CASSFPFLAGGPSQETQYF. The CDR3 nucleotides read TGTGCCAGCAGCTTTCCATTCCTAGCGGGAGGGCCTTCCCAAGAGACCCAGTACTTC.

This chain joins TRBV9 and TRBJ2-7; weak D call: TRBD2 (6 bases). Germline CDR1 SGDLS, CDR2 YYNGEE. Trimming cost V 3 bases and J 4 bases, with 11 bases left between them. The CDR3 contains 13 residues. For the CDR3, the DNA is TGTGCCAGCAGCGGACACCGGGGGTACGAGCAGTACTTC. Translated: CASSGHRGYEQYF. Looking up the rest from reference TRBV9 and TRBJ2-7 gives the full variable domain: DSGVTQTPKHLITATGQRVTLRCSPRSGDLSVYWYQQSLDQGLQFLIQYYNGEERAKGNILERFSAQQFPDLHSELNLSSLELGDSALYFCASSGHRGYEQYFGPGTRLTVT.

The CDR3 DNA sequence: TGTGCCAGCAGCTTATTTTCAGGAGATTTCTATGGCTACACCTTC. Translating it yields CASSLFSGDFYGYTF. This chain connects TRBV5-6 to TRBJ1-2; the D is unclear. The CDR3 is made up of 15 amino acids. CDR1 SGHDT and CDR2 YYEEEE come from the germline V gene. The V end was cut by 2 bases, the J end by 4 bases, with 15 bases between.

This clone was seen once. The chain uses TRBV27 and TRBJ1-1; no reliable D call. CDR3 size: 13 residues. In germline, CDR1 is MNHEY, CDR2 SMNVEV (reference sequence). V was clipped by 3 bases and J by 2 bases, with 7 bases between them. The CDR3 DNA is TGTGCCAGCAGTTTTAACAGCAACACTGAAGCTTTCTTT. Protein: CASSFNSNTEAFF.

The gene calls are TRBV7-6 and TRBJ1-1, with a possible D match to TRBD1 (5 bases). Trimming removed 5 bases from V and 5 bases from J, with 9 bases in between. The germline CDR1 and CDR2 sequences are SGHVS and FNYEAQ. The CDR3 length is 12 residues. The CDR3 sequence: CASSPKGTEAFF. For the CDR3, the DNA is TGTGCCAGCAGCCCAAAGGGGACTGAAGCTTTCTTT.

The CDR3 DNA reads as TGTGCCAGCACCCCCACGACTAGCGGGAGACCCGAGCAGTACTTC. This translates into CASTPTTSGRPEQYF. The chain has TRBV21-1 and TRBJ2-7; TRBD2, the table's D call, lacks a check against the DNA. TRBV21-1 is a pseudogene. The CDR3 sequence is 15 residues long.

This chain joins TRBV27 and TRBJ2-7; TRBD1 matches at 9 bases. J gave up 4 bases and V 6 bases, and 10 bases lay outside the gene matches. CDR1 and CDR2 from the germline V gene are MNHEY and SMNVEV (reference sequence). CDR3 length: 15 amino acids. The CDR3 bases are TGTGCCAGCAGGTCGCATACAGGGGGCGCATACGAGCAGTACTTC. Amino acids: CASRSHTGGAYEQYF.

The CDR3 bases are TGTGCCAGCAGGTGGGGGGTAAGTCAGCCCCAGCATTTT. This encodes CASRWGVSQPQHF. The rearrangement uses TRBV2 and TRBJ1-5, with D possibly TRBD1 on 5 matching bases. The CDR3 contains 13 residues. The germline V gene encodes CDR1 SNHLY and CDR2 FYNNEI. Trimming took off 6 bases at V and 6 bases at J, with 12 bases between the two ends.

The chain links TRBV29-1 to TRBJ2-7; D not resolved. Between the trimmed V and J ends, which lost 5 bases and 0 bases, there was a span of 11 bases. This CDR3 is built from 13 residues. Germline loops: CDR1 SQVTM, CDR2 ANQGSEA. The CDR3 DNA is TGCAGCGTTTTAACGGCGGTCTCCTACGAGCAGTACTTC. It yields the protein CSVLTAVSYEQYF.

The chain is built from TRBV30 and TRBJ2-7, with D maybe TRBD2 (5 bases). This CDR3 is 12 amino acids long. The germline CDR1 and CDR2 sequences are GTSNPN and SVGIG (reference sequence). V gave up 3 bases and J gave up 1 base, with 7 bases separating them. As DNA, the CDR3 is TGTGCCTGGAGACTAGAGTCCTACGAGCAGTACTTC. Translation: CAWRLESYEQYF.

Concerning this clone itself: The germline gene is not matched at one end of the junction; a read error may be the cause. The genes are TRBV11-3 and TRBJ2-1; D not resolved. The CDR3 has 13 residues. Germline CDR1 reads SGHNT; CDR2 reads YENEEA. The CDR3 region is CASSLGDGPELIF. In DNA, the CDR3 is TGTGCCAGCAGCTTAGGAGATGGTCCCGAGTTAATCTTC.

This clone was observed once. This rearrangement joins TRBV19 to TRBJ2-2; a weak D match, TRBD2 (6 bases). V gave up 8 bases and J gave up 0 bases, with 10 bases separating them. The CDR3 runs 14 residues. The germline V gene encodes CDR1 LNHDA and CDR2 SQIVND (reference sequence). CDR3 DNA: TGTGCCAGTGACTGGGGGGCGAACACCGGGGAGCTGTTTTTT. Translated, it gives CASDWGANTGELFF.